This TCR beta chain was profiled in a study of T cells in Graves' hyperthyroidism and ophthalmopathy. V was shortened by 8 bases and J by 0 bases, with 11 bases between the two germline ends. The germline CDR1 and CDR2 sequences are MNHEY and SMNVEV (reference sequence). The CDR3 has 15 residues. This clonotype was counted at least ten times. TCR beta CDR3 region amplification was performed from RNA transcripts. HTBI primers were employed in a first-round RT-PCR of the TCR CDR3. TCRdb reprocessed the multiplex PCR reads with MiXCR, giving one entry per CDR3 protein. The sample has more than 50,000 distinct CDR3 sequences; roughly 52% are singletons.

The sequenced sample was blood. The chain has TRBV27 and TRBJ1-6; the D is unclear. The sequence was obtained from a woman in her 30s with Graves' ophthalmopathy. CDR3 in DNA: TGTGCCAGCGGCGATCAGAGCTCCTATAATTCACCCCTCCACTTT. The encoded protein is CASGDQSSYNSPLHF.